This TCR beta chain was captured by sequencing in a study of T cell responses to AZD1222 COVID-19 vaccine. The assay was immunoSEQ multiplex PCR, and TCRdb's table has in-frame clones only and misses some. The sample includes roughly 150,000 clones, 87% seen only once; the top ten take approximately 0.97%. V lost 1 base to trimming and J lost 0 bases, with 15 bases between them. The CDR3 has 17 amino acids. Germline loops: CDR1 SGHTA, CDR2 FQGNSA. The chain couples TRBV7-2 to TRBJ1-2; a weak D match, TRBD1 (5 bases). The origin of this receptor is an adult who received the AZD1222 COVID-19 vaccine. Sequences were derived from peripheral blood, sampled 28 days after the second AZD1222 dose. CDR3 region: CASSLDGGGLSNYGYTF. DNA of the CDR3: TGTGCCAGCAGCTTAGACGGCGGGGGACTATCTAACTATGGCTACACCTTC.